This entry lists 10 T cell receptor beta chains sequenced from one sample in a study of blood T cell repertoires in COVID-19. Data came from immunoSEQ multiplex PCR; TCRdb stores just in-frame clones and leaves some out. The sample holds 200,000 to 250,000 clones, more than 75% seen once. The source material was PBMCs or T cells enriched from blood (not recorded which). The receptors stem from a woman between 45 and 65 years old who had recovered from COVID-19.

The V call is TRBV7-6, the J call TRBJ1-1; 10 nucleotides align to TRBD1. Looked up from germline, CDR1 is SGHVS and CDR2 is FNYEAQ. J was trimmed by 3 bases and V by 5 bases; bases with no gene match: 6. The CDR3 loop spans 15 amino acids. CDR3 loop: CASSPRQGAYTEAFF. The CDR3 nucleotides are TGTGCCAGCAGCCCACGACAGGGGGCCTACACTGAAGCTTTCTTT.

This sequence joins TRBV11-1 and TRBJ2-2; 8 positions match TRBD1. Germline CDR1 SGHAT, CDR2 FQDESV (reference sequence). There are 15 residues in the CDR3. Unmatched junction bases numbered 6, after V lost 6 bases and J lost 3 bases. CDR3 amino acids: CASSSRDRYTGELFF. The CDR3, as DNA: TGTGCCAGCAGTAGCCGGGACAGGTACACCGGGGAGCTGTTTTTT.

Written as DNA, the CDR3 is TGCAGTGCTAGTAGCGGGGCGAACTACGAGCAGTACTTC. It yields the protein CSASSGANYEQYF. The chain carries TRBV20-1 and TRBJ2-7, with TRBD2 matching 8 bases. CDR3 length equals 13 residues. The trim removed 3 bases at V and 3 bases at J, leaving 4 bases unmatched. Germline V gene sequence: CDR1 DFQATT, CDR2 SNEGSKA (reference sequence).

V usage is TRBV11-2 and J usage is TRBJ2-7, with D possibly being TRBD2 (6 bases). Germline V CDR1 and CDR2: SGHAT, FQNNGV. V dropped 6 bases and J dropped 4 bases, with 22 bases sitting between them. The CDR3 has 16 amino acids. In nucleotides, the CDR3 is TGTGCCAGCAGAACCTTGGAGGGAGCCCCCGGGTACGAGCAGTACTTC. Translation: CASRTLEGAPGYEQYF.

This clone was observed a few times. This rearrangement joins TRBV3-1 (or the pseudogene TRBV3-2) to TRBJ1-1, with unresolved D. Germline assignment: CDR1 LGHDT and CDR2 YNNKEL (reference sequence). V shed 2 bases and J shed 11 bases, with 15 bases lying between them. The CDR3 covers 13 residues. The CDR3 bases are TGTGCCAGCAGCCAAAACAAGGGAGGATGGGCTTTCTTT. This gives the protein CASSQNKGGWAFF.

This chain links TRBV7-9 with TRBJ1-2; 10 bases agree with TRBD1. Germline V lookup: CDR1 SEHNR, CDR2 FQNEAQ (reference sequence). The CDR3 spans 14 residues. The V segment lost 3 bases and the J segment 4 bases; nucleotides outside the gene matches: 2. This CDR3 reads CASSLGQGLYGYTF. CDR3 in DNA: TGTGCCAGCAGCTTGGGACAGGGGCTCTATGGCTACACCTTC.

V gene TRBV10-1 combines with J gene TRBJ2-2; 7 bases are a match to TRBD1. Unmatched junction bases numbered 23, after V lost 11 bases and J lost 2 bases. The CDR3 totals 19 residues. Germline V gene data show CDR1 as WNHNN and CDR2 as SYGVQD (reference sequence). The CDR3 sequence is CAQRPTDRDEGKNTGELFF. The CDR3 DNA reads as TGCGCCCAAAGACCGACCGACAGGGACGAGGGGAAAAACACCGGGGAGCTGTTTTTT.

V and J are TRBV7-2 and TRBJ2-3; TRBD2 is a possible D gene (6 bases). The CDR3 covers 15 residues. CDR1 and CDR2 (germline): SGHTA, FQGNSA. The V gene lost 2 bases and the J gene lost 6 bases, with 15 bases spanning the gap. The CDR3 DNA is TGTGCCAGCAGCTTAAATTCCGCGGGGCTGGATACGCAGTATTTT. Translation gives CASSLNSAGLDTQYF. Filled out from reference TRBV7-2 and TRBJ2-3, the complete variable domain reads GAGVSQSPSNKVTEKGKDVELRCDPISGHTALYWYRQSLGQGLEFLIYFQGNSAPDKSGLPSDRFSAERTGGSVSTLTIQRTQQEDSAVYLCASSLNSAGLDTQYFGPGTRLTVL.

The CDR3 DNA follows: TGTGCCAGCAGCTGGGACAGGGGATCGCCCCAGCATTTT. Its protein is CASSWDRGSPQHF. V is TRBV12-3 or TRBV12-4 and J is TRBJ1-5; 10 positions match TRBD1. The CDR3 has 13 amino acids. The J segment lost 9 bases and the V segment lost 6 bases, leaving 5 bases of the junction unmatched.

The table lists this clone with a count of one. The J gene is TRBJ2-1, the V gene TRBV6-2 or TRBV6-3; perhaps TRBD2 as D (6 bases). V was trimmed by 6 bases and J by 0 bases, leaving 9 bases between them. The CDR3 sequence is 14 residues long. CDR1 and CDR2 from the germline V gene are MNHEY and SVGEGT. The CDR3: CASSGTGSYNEQFF. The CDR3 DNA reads TGTGCCAGCAGCGGGACTGGCTCCTACAATGAGCAGTTCTTC.